The 3 T cell receptor beta chains presented below share a single source sample, sequenced in a study of beta chain features in type 1 diabetes. Expressed TCRB transcripts were sequenced because the isolated RNA had all been reverse transcribed beforehand. Measured with immunoSEQ multiplex PCR; TCRdb has only the in-frame clones, and not every one. The repertoire holds 900,000 or so clones, with roughly 17% as singletons. Material: naive CD4+ T cells from blood. The receptors were sampled from a woman aged 18-29 years in good health.

This clone was picked up a small number of times. J is TRBJ2-1 and V is TRBV2; D is uncertain. V was trimmed by 7 bases and J by 7 bases, leaving 14 bases between them. The CDR3 loop spans 13 amino acids. Looked up from germline, CDR1 is SNHLY and CDR2 is FYNNEI. The CDR3 region is CASTLQPPNEQFF. Written as DNA, the CDR3 is TGTGCCAGCACCCTCCAACCCCCAAATGAGCAGTTCTTC.

This rearrangement joins TRBV15 to TRBJ1-2; no reliable D call. The CDR3 extends over 15 amino acids. The V end was cut by 1 base, the J end by 4 bases, with 13 bases between. Germline-derived CDR1 and CDR2 are LNHNV and YYDKDF (reference sequence). CDR3 residues: CATSRVGRLAYGYTF. CDR3 in DNA: TGTGCCACCAGCAGAGTCGGCAGGCTGGCCTATGGCTACACCTTC. Drawing the rest from reference TRBV15 and TRBJ1-2, the complete variable domain is DAMVIQNPRYQVTQFGKPVTLSCSQTLNHNVMYWYQQKSSQAPKLLFHYYDKDFNNEADTPDNFQSRRPNTSFCFLDIRSPGLGDTAMYLCATSRVGRLAYGYTFGSGTRLTVV.

This clone was counted only a few times. The rearrangement joins TRBV28 to TRBJ2-1; 7 bases agree with TRBD1. The CDR3 spans 16 residues. Germline V gene lookup returns CDR1 MDHEN and CDR2 SYDVKM. The junction had 9 bases not matched to a gene; V was cut back by 3 bases and J by 4 bases. The CDR3 region has the DNA TGTGCCAGCAGTTTTACAGGGGACGATCGTTACAATGAGCAGTTCTTC. It encodes CASSFTGDDRYNEQFF.